The clone carrying this TCR beta chain was counted between two and nine times. Antigen: not known. This entry is derived from a study of T cells in Graves' hyperthyroidism and ophthalmopathy. The definition of stable Graves' hyperthyroidism was no ophthalmopathy progression within 18 months. Patients having uncontrolled infection, another autoimmune disease, pregnancy or lactation were not included. Regions amplified from RNA transcripts were the TCR beta CDR3 regions. TCR CDR3 underwent first-round RT-PCR with the HTBI primer set. TCRdb recomputed calls from the multiplex PCR reads with MiXCR, one row per CDR3 protein. The data contain a few hundred thousand distinct CDR3 sequences, 14% to 15% of them singletons. Study-wide findings and caveats: In validation, the model predicted ophthalmopathy. These predictions came a median about 6.5 months before onset. A 13 V-J signature model discriminated ophthalmopathy versus stable hyperthyroidism.

Germline V gene sequence: CDR1 LNHNV, CDR2 YYDKDF (reference sequence). Trimming took 0 bases from V and 7 from J, leaving 10 bases between them. This CDR3 contains 13 residues. Sequencing was carried out using blood. The source is a woman in her 30s with Graves' hyperthyroidism. J is TRBJ2-7 and V is TRBV15; D is undetermined. The CDR3 DNA sequence: TGTGCCACCAGCAGAGAAACCTCCTGGGAGCAGTACTTC. Its translation: CATSRETSWEQYF.